This paragraph reports one TCR beta chain. The data stem from a study of blood T cell repertoires in COVID-19. The overall study: Sources were T cells, B-cell-depleted T cells, or PBMCs; the material itself was cDNA or gDNA.

Study processing details: Estimates of nucleated cell counts were drawn from the amplification of reference gene primers. The protocol was immunoSEQ multiplex PCR, while the TCRdb copy is restricted to in-frame clones and leaves out a portion. V, J and clone size derive from that table, while D and trimming were established from the DNA sequence. The sample carries approximately 500,000 clones, approximately 83% recorded once. This CDR3 region has 14 residues. The ends lost 6 bases at V and 6 bases at J; junction bases unmatched: 10. Germline V lookup: CDR1 SQVTM, CDR2 ANQGSEA. The clonotype was recovered from a human donor in a cohort sampled during active COVID-19. The rearrangement links TRBV29-1 to TRBJ2-7; 11 nucleotides align to TRBD1. The source material was peripheral blood. CDR3 DNA: TGCAGCGTGACCGGGACAGGGGGGATGAGCGAGCAGTACTTC. As protein: CSVTGTGGMSEQYF.